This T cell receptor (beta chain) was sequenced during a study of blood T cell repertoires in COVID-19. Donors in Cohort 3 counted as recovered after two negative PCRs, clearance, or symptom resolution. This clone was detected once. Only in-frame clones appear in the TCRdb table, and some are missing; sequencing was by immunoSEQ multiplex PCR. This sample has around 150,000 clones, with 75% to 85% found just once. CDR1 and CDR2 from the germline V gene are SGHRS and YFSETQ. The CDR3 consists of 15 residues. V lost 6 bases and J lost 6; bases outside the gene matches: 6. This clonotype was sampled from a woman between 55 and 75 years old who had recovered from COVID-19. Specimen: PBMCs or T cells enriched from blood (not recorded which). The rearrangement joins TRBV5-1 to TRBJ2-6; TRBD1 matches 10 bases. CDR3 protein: CASKLGTGEANVLTF. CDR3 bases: TGCGCCAGCAAGCTTGGGACAGGGGAGGCCAACGTCCTGACTTTC.